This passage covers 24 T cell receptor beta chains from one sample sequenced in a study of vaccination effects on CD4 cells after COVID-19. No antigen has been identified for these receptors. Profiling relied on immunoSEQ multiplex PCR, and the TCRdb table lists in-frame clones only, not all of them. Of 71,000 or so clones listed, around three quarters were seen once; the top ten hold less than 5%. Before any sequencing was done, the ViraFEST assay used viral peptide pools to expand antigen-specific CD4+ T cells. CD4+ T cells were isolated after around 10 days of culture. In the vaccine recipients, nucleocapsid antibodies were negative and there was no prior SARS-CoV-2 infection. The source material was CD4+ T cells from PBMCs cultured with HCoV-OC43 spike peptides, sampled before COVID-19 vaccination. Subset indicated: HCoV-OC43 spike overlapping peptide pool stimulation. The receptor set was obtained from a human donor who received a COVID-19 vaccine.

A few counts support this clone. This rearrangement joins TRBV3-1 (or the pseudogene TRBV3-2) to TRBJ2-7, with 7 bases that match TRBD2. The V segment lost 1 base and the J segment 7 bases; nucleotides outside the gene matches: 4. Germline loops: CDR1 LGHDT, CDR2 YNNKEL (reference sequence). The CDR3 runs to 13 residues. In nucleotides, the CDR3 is TGTGCCAGCAGCCAAGGTGGAGCGGGGGAGCAGTACGTC. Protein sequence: CASSQGGAGEQYV.

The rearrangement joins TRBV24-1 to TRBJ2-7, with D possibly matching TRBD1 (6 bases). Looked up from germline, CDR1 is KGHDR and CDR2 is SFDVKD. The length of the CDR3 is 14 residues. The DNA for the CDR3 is TGTGCCCCCAGGGGTCGGTCTGCCTCCTACGAGCAGTACGTC. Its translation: CAPRGRSASYEQYV.

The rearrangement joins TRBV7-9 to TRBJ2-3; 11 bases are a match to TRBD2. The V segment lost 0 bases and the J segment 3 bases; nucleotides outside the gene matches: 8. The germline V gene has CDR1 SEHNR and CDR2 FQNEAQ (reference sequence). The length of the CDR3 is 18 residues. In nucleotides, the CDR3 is TGTGCCAGCAGCTTAGCGGGACTAGCGGAGGTCGGGACAGATACGCAGTATTTT. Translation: CASSLAGLAEVGTDTQYF.

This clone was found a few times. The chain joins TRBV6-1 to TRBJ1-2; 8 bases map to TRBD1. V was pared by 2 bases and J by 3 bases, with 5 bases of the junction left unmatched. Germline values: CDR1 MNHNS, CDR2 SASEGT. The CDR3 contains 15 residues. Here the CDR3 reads CASSERTGSHYGYTF. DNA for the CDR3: TGTGCCAGCAGTGAAAGGACAGGGAGTCACTATGGCTACACCTTC.

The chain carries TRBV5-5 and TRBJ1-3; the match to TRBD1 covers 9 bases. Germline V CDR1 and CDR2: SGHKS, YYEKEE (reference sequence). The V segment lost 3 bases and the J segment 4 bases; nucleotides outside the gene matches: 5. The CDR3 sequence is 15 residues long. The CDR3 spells CASSYTGGAGNTIYF. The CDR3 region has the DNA TGTGCCAGCAGCTACACAGGGGGCGCCGGAAACACCATATATTTT.

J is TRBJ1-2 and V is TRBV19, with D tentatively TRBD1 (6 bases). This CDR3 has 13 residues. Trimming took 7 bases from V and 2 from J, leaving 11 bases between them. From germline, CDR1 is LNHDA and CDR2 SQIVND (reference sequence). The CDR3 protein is CASTIDRNYGYTF. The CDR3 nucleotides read TGTGCCAGTACTATCGACAGGAACTATGGCTACACCTTC.

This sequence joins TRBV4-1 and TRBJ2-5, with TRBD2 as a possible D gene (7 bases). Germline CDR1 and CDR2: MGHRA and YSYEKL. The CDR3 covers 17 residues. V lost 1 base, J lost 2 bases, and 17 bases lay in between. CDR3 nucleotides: TGCGCCAGCAGCCAAGTCCTAGGGGGGGGGCATCAAGAGACCCAGTACTTC. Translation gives CASSQVLGGGHQETQYF.

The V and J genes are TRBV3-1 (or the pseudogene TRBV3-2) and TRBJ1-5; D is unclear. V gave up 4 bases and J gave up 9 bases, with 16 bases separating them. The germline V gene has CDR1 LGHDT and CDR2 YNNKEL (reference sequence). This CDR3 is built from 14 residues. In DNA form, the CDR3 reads TGTGCCAGCAGCCCTATGGGCAGTTCACCGCCCCAGCATTTT. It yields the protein CASSPMGSSPPQHF.

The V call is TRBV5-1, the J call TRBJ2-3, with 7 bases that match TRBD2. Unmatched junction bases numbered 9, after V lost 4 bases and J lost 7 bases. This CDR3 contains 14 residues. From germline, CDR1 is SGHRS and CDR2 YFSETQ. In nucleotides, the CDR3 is TGCGCCAGCAGCCACGATTGGGGGGGTAATACGCAGTATTTT. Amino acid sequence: CASSHDWGGNTQYF.

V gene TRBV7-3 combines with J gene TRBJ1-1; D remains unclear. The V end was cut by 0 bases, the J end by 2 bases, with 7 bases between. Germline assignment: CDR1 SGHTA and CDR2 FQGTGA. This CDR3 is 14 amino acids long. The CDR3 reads CASSLTVDNTEAFF. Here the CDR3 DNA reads TGTGCCAGCAGCTTAACGGTCGACAACACTGAAGCTTTCTTT.

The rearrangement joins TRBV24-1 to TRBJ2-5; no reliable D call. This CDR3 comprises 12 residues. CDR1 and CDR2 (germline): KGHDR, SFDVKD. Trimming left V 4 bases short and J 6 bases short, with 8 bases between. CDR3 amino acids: CATSEEVKTQYF. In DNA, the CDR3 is TGTGCCACCAGTGAAGAGGTGAAGACCCAGTACTTC.

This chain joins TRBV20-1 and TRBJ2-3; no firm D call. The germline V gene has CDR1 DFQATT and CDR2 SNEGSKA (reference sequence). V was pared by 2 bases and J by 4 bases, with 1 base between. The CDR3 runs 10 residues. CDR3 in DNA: TGCAGTGCTAGATCAGATACGCAGTATTTT. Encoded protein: CSARSDTQYF.

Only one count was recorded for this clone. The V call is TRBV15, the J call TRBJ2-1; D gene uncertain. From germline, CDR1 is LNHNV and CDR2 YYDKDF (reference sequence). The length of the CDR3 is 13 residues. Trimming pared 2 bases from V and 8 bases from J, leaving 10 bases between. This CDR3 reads CATSRPPFDEQFF. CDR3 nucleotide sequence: TGTGCCACCAGCAGACCCCCTTTCGATGAGCAGTTCTTC.

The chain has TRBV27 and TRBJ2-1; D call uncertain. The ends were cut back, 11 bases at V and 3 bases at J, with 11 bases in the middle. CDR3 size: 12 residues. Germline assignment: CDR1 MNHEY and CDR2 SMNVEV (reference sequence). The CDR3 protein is CAWKRHYNEQFF. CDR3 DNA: TGTGCCTGGAAGCGTCACTACAATGAGCAGTTCTTC.

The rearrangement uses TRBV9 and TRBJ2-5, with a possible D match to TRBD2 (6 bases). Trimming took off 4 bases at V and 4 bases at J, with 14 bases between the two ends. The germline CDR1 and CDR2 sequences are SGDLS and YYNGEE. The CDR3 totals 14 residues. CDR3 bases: TGTGCCAGCAGCACCCGACTAGTCGGAGAGACCCAGTACTTC. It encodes CASSTRLVGETQYF.

CDR3 protein: CASSEFGRGEQYV. DNA for the CDR3: TGTGCCAGCAGTGAATTCGGCAGAGGCGAGCAGTACGTC. This chain links TRBV25-1 with TRBJ2-7; no definite D call. Per germline, CDR1 MGHDK and CDR2 SYGVNS. Trimming took 1 base from V and 6 from J, leaving 10 bases between them. There are 13 residues in the CDR3.

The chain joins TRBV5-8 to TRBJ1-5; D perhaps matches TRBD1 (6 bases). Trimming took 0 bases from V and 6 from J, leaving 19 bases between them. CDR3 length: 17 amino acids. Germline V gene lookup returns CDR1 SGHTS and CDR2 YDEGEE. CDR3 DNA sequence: TGTGCCAGCAGCTTGGCGGAGGGGACAACCATATCTCAGCCCCAGCATTTT. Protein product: CASSLAEGTTISQPQHF.

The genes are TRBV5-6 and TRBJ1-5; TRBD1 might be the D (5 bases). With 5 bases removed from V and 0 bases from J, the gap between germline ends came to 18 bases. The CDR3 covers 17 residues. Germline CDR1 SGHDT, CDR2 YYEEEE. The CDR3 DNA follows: TGTGCCAGCAGTAGAAGGGACGGCACATATAGCAATCAGCCCCAGCATTTT. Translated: CASSRRDGTYSNQPQHF.

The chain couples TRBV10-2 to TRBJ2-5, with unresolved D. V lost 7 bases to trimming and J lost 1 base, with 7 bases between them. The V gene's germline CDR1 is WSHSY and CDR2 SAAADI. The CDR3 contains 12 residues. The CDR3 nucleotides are TGCGCCAGCACTTCCCCCCAAGAGACCCAGTACTTC. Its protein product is CASTSPQETQYF.

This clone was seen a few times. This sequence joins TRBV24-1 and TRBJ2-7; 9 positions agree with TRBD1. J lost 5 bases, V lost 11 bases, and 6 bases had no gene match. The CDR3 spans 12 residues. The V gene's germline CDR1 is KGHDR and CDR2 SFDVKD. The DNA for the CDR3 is TGTGCCAAGAGACAGGGGGACCACGAGCAGTACGTC. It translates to CAKRQGDHEQYV.

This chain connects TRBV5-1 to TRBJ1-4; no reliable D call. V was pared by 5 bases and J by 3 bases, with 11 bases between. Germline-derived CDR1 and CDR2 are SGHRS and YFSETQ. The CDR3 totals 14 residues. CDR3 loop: CASRVQSSNEKLFF. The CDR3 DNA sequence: TGCGCCAGCAGAGTACAGAGCTCTAATGAAAAACTGTTTTTT.

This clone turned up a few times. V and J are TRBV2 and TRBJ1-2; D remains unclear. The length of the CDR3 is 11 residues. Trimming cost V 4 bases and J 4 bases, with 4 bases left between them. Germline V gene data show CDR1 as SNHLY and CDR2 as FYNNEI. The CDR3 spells CASSVAYGYTF. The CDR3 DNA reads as TGTGCCAGCAGTGTTGCCTATGGCTACACCTTC.

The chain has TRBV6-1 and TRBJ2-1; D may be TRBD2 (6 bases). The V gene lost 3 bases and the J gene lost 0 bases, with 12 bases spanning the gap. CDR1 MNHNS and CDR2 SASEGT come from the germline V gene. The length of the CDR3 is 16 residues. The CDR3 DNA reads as TGTGCCAGCAGTGACCCGGGACTTAGCTCCTACAATGAGCAGTTCTTC. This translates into CASSDPGLSSYNEQFF.

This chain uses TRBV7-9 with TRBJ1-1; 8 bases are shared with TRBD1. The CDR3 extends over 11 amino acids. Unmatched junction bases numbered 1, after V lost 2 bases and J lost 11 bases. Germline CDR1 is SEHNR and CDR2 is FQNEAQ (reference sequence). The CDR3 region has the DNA TGTGCCAGCAGCTTACGGGACAGGGCTTTCTTT. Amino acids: CASSLRDRAFF.